What follows are 22 T cell receptor beta chains derived from one specimen sequenced in a study of metastatic and nonmetastatic thyroid tumors. TCRdb re-called the PCR reads via MiXCR. The sample records 45,000 to 65,000 clones, under 20% being singletons. Until they underwent thyroid surgery, no patient had received any treatment. Sequencing was done on a sample of blood. The receptors shown here come from a female donor with papillary thyroid cancer or a benign thyroid nodule (not recorded which). Some clones in this sample may be carry-over from other donors' samples.

This chain connects TRBV20-1 to TRBJ2-3; D remains unclear. The CDR3 covers 14 residues. Trimming removed 4 bases from V and 0 bases from J, with 11 bases in between. CDR1 is DFQATT and CDR2 is SNEGSKA in the germline V gene (reference sequence). CDR3 loop: CSANPYRSTDTQYF. CDR3 coding DNA: TGCAGTGCTAATCCCTACCGGAGCACAGATACGCAGTATTTT.

This clone turned up a few times. Compared with germline, one end of the junction differs, possibly owing to a read error. This sequence joins TRBV6-2 or TRBV6-3 and TRBJ2-1; TRBD2 matches at 10 bases. The CDR3 sequence is 17 residues long. Germline CDR1 is MNHEY and CDR2 is SVGEGT. The CDR3 is CANSYSGLAGAYNEKFF. Written as DNA, the CDR3 is TGTGCCAACAGTTACTCGGGTCTAGCGGGAGCCTACAATGAGAAGTTCTTC.

The J gene is TRBJ1-2, the V gene TRBV28, with D perhaps TRBD1 (5 bases). The CDR3 runs 17 residues. The V gene's germline CDR1 is MDHEN and CDR2 SYDVKM. The V end lost 6 bases, the J end lost 0 bases, and 20 bases lay between the germline ends. CDR3 nucleotide sequence: TGTGCCAGCAGGCACCGACAGATCCGGCTTTCTAACTATGGCTACACCTTC. Protein product: CASRHRQIRLSNYGYTF.

This clone was recorded many times. J is TRBJ1-2 and V is TRBV30; weak D call: TRBD1 (5 bases). The CDR3 length is 14 residues. The germline CDR1 and CDR2 sequences are GTSNPN and SVGIG (reference sequence). V lost 1 base and J lost 2, with 11 bases in between. DNA of the CDR3: TGTGCCTGGAGTGGACCGACAGCAAACTATGGCTACACCTTC. This codes for CAWSGPTANYGYTF.

This clone was counted at least ten times. The gene calls are TRBV20-1 and TRBJ1-2; TRBD1 matches 7 bases. After removal of 7 bases from V and 8 bases from J, the junction contained 7 bases not matched to a gene. CDR1 is DFQATT and CDR2 is SNEGSKA in the germline V gene (reference sequence). The CDR3 covers 11 residues. As DNA, the CDR3 is TGCAGTGGAGACAGGGATTCCGGCTACACCTTC. Amino acid sequence: CSGDRDSGYTF.

This clone was recorded many times. A clone one base away is much larger, so this may be a read error. The V call is TRBV6-2 or TRBV6-3, the J call TRBJ1-6; perhaps TRBD1 as D (6 bases). Trimming pared 8 bases from V and 9 bases from J, leaving 14 bases between. The CDR3 is 13 residues long. Germline V gives CDR1 MNHEY, CDR2 SVGEGT. CDR3 region: CASSRTAASPLHF. In DNA form, the CDR3 reads TGTGCCAGCTCGAGGACAGCTGCTTCACCCCTCCACTTT.

The rearrangement joins TRBV28 to TRBJ2-2, with TRBD1 as a possible D gene (6 bases). This CDR3 spans 14 amino acids. From germline, CDR1 is MDHEN and CDR2 SYDVKM. Trimming pared 5 bases from V and 5 bases from J, leaving 12 bases between. CDR3 loop: CASSLRDKTGELFF. As DNA, the CDR3 is TGTGCCAGCAGTCTCCGGGACAAGACCGGGGAGCTGTTTTTT. Combining the CDR3 with reference TRBV28 and TRBJ2-2 gives the whole variable domain DVKVTQSSRYLVKRTGEKVFLECVQDMDHENMFWYRQDPGLGLRLIYFSYDVKMKEKGDIPEGYSVSREKKERFSLILESASTNQTSMYLCASSLRDKTGELFFGEGSRLTVL.

This clone was counted a few times. A much larger clone differs by one base, so this may be a read error. This rearrangement joins TRBV20-1 to TRBJ2-1; D is perhaps TRBD2 (6 bases). CDR3 length equals 16 residues. The germline gives CDR1 DFQATT, CDR2 SNEGSKA (reference sequence). The CDR3 protein is CSARPSGRETYSEQFF. The CDR3 DNA reads as TGCAGTGCTAGACCCAGCGGCCGGGAGACCTACAGTGAGCAGTTCTTC.

In its sample, this clone was seen many times. This chain links TRBV19 with TRBJ1-4; D unresolved. The CDR3 covers 13 residues. Germline assignment: CDR1 LNHDA and CDR2 SQIVND (reference sequence). V lost 1 base, J lost 5 bases, and 5 bases lay in between. The CDR3 coding sequence is TGTGCCAGTAGTATAGGTCGGAATGAAAAACTGTTTTTT. Amino acid sequence: CASSIGRNEKLFF.

The chain has TRBV20-1 and TRBJ2-7; no definite D call. In germline, CDR1 is DFQATT, CDR2 SNEGSKA (reference sequence). V dropped 6 bases and J dropped 6 bases, with 12 bases sitting between them. This CDR3 region has 11 residues. CDR3 coding DNA: TGCAGTGCCATATCTGGGGTCGAGCAGTACTTC. Encoded protein: CSAISGVEQYF.

Only a few counts were recorded for this clone. One end of the junction fails to match germline, which may point to a read error. The chain is built from TRBV6-1 and TRBJ2-5; possibly TRBD2 for D (5 bases). Per the germline V gene, CDR1 is MNHNS and CDR2 is SASEGT. This CDR3 has 16 amino acids. CDR3 in DNA: TGCGCCAGCAGTGGGAATCCGGGAAGTGTCCAAGATACCCAGTACTTC. It translates to CASSGNPGSVQDTQYF.

This clone was recorded at least ten times. The chain employs TRBV18 and TRBJ2-1; 7 nucleotides align to TRBD1. Germline V gene sequence: CDR1 KGHSH, CDR2 LQKENI. V was clipped by 2 bases and J by 0 bases; unmatched bases: 4. The CDR3 runs to 16 residues. The CDR3 DNA sequence: TGTGCCAGCTCACCAAAGACAGGGAGCTCCTACAATGAGCAGTTCTTC. Translating gives CASSPKTGSSYNEQFF.

This clone was picked up many times. This may come from a read error, since a much larger clone is one base off. The conserved phenylalanine or tryptophan normally closing the CDR3 is absent here, so this likely arose from a read error. The chain links TRBV27 to TRBJ2-7; no firm D call. Germline V gives CDR1 MNHEY, CDR2 SMNVEV (reference sequence). The CDR3 runs to 14 residues. Trimming removed 4 bases at V and 4 bases at J, with 14 bases between. CDR3: CASSSPARGYEQYL. Written as DNA, the CDR3 is TGTGCCAGCAGTTCGCCGGCTCGTGGGTACGAGCAGTACCTC.

This clone appeared many times. The gene calls are TRBV28 and TRBJ1-1, with 7 bases matching TRBD1. This CDR3 has 17 residues. The J segment lost 9 bases and the V segment lost 3 bases, leaving 19 bases of the junction unmatched. Germline CDR1 reads MDHEN; CDR2 reads SYDVKM. The CDR3 sequence is CASSFIGLGERDRKAFF. As DNA, the CDR3 is TGTGCCAGCAGTTTTATTGGCCTCGGGGAACGGGACAGAAAAGCTTTCTTT.

This clone has a count of ten or more. V is TRBV20-1 and J is TRBJ2-3; D may be TRBD1 (6 bases). This CDR3 has 16 residues. V was pared by 3 bases and J by 2 bases, with 18 bases between. The germline CDR1 and CDR2 sequences are DFQATT and SNEGSKA (reference sequence). The CDR3 nucleotides are TGCAGTGCTAGCCACCCCGGAGGACAGTACACAGATACGCAGTATTTT. It is translated as CSASHPGGQYTDTQYF.

This clone came up many times. DNA of the CDR3: TGCAGTGCTAGAGGGCGAGGAACGGGGGTGAACGAAAAACTGTTTTTT. As protein: CSARGRGTGVNEKLFF. The chain carries TRBV20-1 and TRBJ1-4, with TRBD1 as a possible D gene (5 bases). The CDR3 covers 16 residues. V was pared by 1 base and J by 8 bases, with 20 bases between. The germline V gene has CDR1 DFQATT and CDR2 SNEGSKA (reference sequence).

Of note for this clone: Since a much larger clone is just one base distant, this may be a read error. Other DNA sequences in this specimen translate into the identical CDR3. This chain links TRBV5-4 with TRBJ2-2; tentative D call: TRBD1 (6 bases). Germline CDR1 and CDR2: SGHNT and YYREEE (reference sequence). With 4 bases removed from V and 9 bases from J, the gap between germline ends came to 10 bases. The CDR3 length is 12 residues. The DNA of the CDR3 is TGTGCCAGCAGCGGGGGCTACAGGGAGCTGTTTTTT. Translation gives CASSGGYRELFF.

This sequence joins TRBV11-1 and TRBJ2-3, with D uncertain. V was cut by 1 base and J by 1 base, with 9 bases left in between. Germline values: CDR1 SGHAT, CDR2 FQDESV (reference sequence). There are 15 residues in the CDR3. The CDR3 is CASSLEVRGTDTQYF. The DNA of the CDR3 is TGTGCCAGCAGCTTAGAAGTAAGAGGCACAGATACGCAGTATTTT.

This chain links TRBV30 with TRBJ2-1; D is unresolved. The CDR3 loop spans 12 amino acids. CDR1 and CDR2 from the germline V gene are GTSNPN and SVGIG (reference sequence). V shed 0 bases and J shed 7 bases, with 7 bases lying between them. CDR3 DNA: TGTGCCTGGAGTGTACCCGGGAATGAGCAGTTCTTC. Translated: CAWSVPGNEQFF. The whole variable domain, filled in from reference TRBV30 and TRBJ2-1, reads SQTIHQWPATLVQPVGSPLSLECTVEGTSNPNLYWYRQAAGRGLQLLFYSVGIGQISSEVPQNLSASRPQDRQFILSSKKLLLSDSGFYLCAWSVPGNEQFFGPGTRLTVL.

This clone appeared many times. The V gene is TRBV24-1, the J gene TRBJ2-3, with 13 bases lining up with TRBD2. In germline, CDR1 is KGHDR, CDR2 SFDVKD. The CDR3 length is 18 residues. V shed 2 bases and J 3 bases; nucleotides not matched to a gene: 7. The DNA for the CDR3 is TGTGCCACCAGTGATTCTAGGACTAGCGGGAGTGGGACAGATACGCAGTATTTT. Encoded protein: CATSDSRTSGSGTDTQYF.

There are a few counts of this clone. The V gene is TRBV6-2 or TRBV6-3, the J gene TRBJ2-1; no definite D call. The CDR3 spans 11 residues. V gave up 2 bases and J gave up 8 bases, with 4 bases separating them. From germline, CDR1 is MNHEY and CDR2 SVGEGT. CDR3 sequence: CASSYDDEQFF. The CDR3 DNA follows: TGTGCCAGCAGTTACGACGATGAGCAGTTCTTC.

This clone has at least ten counts. The CDR3 loop is CSASLAGGRGDTQYF. DNA of the CDR3: TGCAGTGCTAGCTTAGCGGGAGGCCGGGGAGATACGCAGTATTTT. The chain carries TRBV20-1 and TRBJ2-3; 10 bases agree with TRBD2. With 3 bases clipped from V and 5 bases from J, the junction kept 8 bases outside the gene matches. The germline CDR1 and CDR2 sequences are DFQATT and SNEGSKA (reference sequence). CDR3 size: 15 residues.